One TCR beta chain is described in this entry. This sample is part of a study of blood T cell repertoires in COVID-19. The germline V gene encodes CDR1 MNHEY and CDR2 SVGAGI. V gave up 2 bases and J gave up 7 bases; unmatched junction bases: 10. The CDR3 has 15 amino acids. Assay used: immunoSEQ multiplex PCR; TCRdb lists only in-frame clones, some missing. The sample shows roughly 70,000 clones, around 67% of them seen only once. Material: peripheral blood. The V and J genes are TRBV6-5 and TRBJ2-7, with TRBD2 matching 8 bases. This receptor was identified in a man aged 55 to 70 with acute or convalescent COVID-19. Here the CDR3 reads CASSYASGGAGEQYF. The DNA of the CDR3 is TGTGCCAGCAGTTACGCGTCGGGGGGGGCGGGAGAGCAGTACTTC.